This T cell receptor (beta chain) was found in a study of blood T cell repertoires in COVID-19. Study details: T cells, B-cell-depleted T cells, or PBMCs provided the cDNA or gDNA that served as material.

Per the original methods: Amplified reference gene primers provided the basis for estimating nucleated cell counts. Only in-frame clones appear in the TCRdb table, and some are missing; sequencing was by immunoSEQ multiplex PCR. V and J calls and clone size are those listed in that table; D and trimming were worked out from the DNA. The sample yields tens of thousands of clones, 87% seen once. The CDR3 has 13 residues. V was clipped by 7 bases and J by 4 bases, with 11 bases between them. Germline CDR1 reads MDHEN; CDR2 reads SYDVKM. This TCR was sampled from a human donor in a cohort sampled during active COVID-19. This chain uses TRBV28 with TRBJ1-5; D is perhaps TRBD1 (5 bases). Input material: peripheral blood. The CDR3 DNA follows: TGTGCCAGCAAAGCAGGGTTGAATCAGCCCCAGCATTTT. Amino acids: CASKAGLNQPQHF.